These 18 T cell receptor beta chains originate from one sample sequenced in a study of blood T cell repertoires in COVID-19. Clones were sequenced by immunoSEQ multiplex PCR, and TCRdb holds only the in-frame ones, with some missing. The data show just under 300,000 clones, around nine tenths seen once. Sequenced: peripheral blood. The source of these receptors is a man between 65 and 85 years old with acute or convalescent COVID-19.

This chain connects TRBV19 to TRBJ1-5, with D tentatively TRBD1 (6 bases). CDR3 length: 14 amino acids. V was cut by 4 bases and J by 4 bases, with 11 bases left in between. Germline-derived CDR1 and CDR2 are LNHDA and SQIVND (reference sequence). Written as DNA, the CDR3 is TGTGCCAGTAGTAGTGGACAGTTGAATCAGCCCCAGCATTTT. It is translated as CASSSGQLNQPQHF. The whole variable domain, filled in from reference TRBV19 and TRBJ1-5, reads DGGITQSPKYLFRKEGQNVTLSCEQNLNHDAMYWYRQDPGQGLRLIYYSQIVNDFQKGDIAEGYSVSREKKESFPLTVTSAQKNPTAFYLCASSSGQLNQPQHFGDGTRLSIL.

This clone has only one observation. The chain couples TRBV28 to TRBJ1-1, with D perhaps TRBD1 (6 bases). Germline CDR1 MDHEN, CDR2 SYDVKM. This CDR3 has 14 residues. The V end lost 5 bases, the J end lost 0 bases, and 10 bases lay between the germline ends. This CDR3 is CASSGGGLNTEAFF. The CDR3, as DNA: TGTGCCAGCAGTGGCGGGGGCCTGAACACTGAAGCTTTCTTT.

CDR3 nucleotides: TGCGCCAGCAGCACCAACAGCATTCGGGAGACCCAGTACTTC. Its protein is CASSTNSIRETQYF. The chain uses TRBV5-1 and TRBJ2-5, with D uncertain. Trimming stripped 4 bases from V and 5 bases from J, with 15 bases between. Germline CDR1 is SGHRS and CDR2 is YFSETQ. CDR3 length: 14 amino acids.

The V gene is TRBV7-7, the J gene TRBJ2-5, with 7 nucleotides matching TRBD2. The CDR3 has 14 residues. Germline lookup yields CDR1 SSHAT and CDR2 FNYEAQ (reference sequence). V lost 5 bases, J lost 4 bases, and 7 bases stayed unmatched. The CDR3 DNA reads as TGTGCCAGCAGCCCCGGACTAGTGATAGAGACCCAGTACTTC. Translation: CASSPGLVIETQYF. The full variable domain, with the rest looked up from reference TRBV7-7 and TRBJ2-5, is GAGVSQSPRYKVTKRGQDVTLRCDPISSHATLYWYQQALGQGPEFLTYFNYEAQPDKSGLPSDRFSAERPEGSISTLTIQRTEQRDSAMYRCASSPGLVIETQYFGPGTRLLVL.

This chain connects TRBV19 to TRBJ2-6; 7 nucleotides match TRBD1. Germline CDR1 LNHDA, CDR2 SQIVND (reference sequence). The CDR3 has 14 amino acids. V shed 7 bases and J 2 bases; nucleotides not matched to a gene: 2. This chain's CDR3 is CASNRGPGANVLTF. The CDR3 nucleotides read TGTGCCAGTAACAGGGGTCCTGGGGCCAACGTCCTGACTTTC. Full variable domain (rest looked up from reference TRBV19 and TRBJ2-6): DGGITQSPKYLFRKEGQNVTLSCEQNLNHDAMYWYRQDPGQGLRLIYYSQIVNDFQKGDIAEGYSVSREKKESFPLTVTSAQKNPTAFYLCASNRGPGANVLTFGAGSRLTVL.

The sample holds one count of this clone. The genes are TRBV27 and TRBJ1-3, with D tentatively TRBD1 (5 bases). CDR1 MNHEY and CDR2 SMNVEV come from the germline V gene (reference sequence). This CDR3 has 16 residues. Trimming left V 5 bases short and J 1 base short, with 15 bases between. CDR3 nucleotide sequence: TGTGCCAGCAGTACCACAGGTGTTGGTTCTGGAAACACCATATATTTT. It codes for CASSTTGVGSGNTIYF.

The CDR3 sequence: CASSLSGSTGELFF. CDR3 in DNA: TGTGCCAGCAGCTTAAGTGGCTCCACCGGGGAGCTGTTTTTT. The chain recombines TRBV7-9 with TRBJ2-2, with D unclear. The V gene's germline CDR1 is SEHNR and CDR2 FQNEAQ (reference sequence). Trimming removed 2 bases from V and 4 bases from J, with 8 bases in between. The CDR3 is 14 amino acids.

V and J are TRBV6-5 and TRBJ1-1, with D uncertain. Trimming stripped 6 bases from V and 2 bases from J, with 4 bases between. The CDR3 length is 11 residues. Germline V gives CDR1 MNHEY, CDR2 SVGAGI. The CDR3: CASSSNTEAFF. Here the CDR3 DNA reads TGTGCCAGCAGCTCCAACACTGAAGCTTTCTTT.

This clone was recorded only once. The rearrangement joins TRBV6-4 to TRBJ2-4, with a tentative D call TRBD2 (5 bases). CDR1 is MRHNA, CDR2 SNTAGT, per germline. CDR3 size: 16 residues. The germline V and J ends were trimmed by 2 bases and 0 bases, with 11 bases remaining between them. Here the CDR3 DNA reads TGTGCCAGCAGTGACCGGGGTCGATTAGCCAAAAACATTCAGTACTTC. Its translation: CASSDRGRLAKNIQYF.

The V call is TRBV13, the J call TRBJ2-1; 11 nucleotides line up with TRBD1. Germline V gives CDR1 PRHDT, CDR2 FYEKMQ (reference sequence). This CDR3 is built from 16 residues. Trimming removed 1 base from V and 12 bases from J; junction bases left unmatched: 11. This chain's CDR3 is CASSLALGQGGGPQFF. In DNA, the CDR3 is TGTGCCAGCAGCTTAGCCCTGGGACAGGGGGGCGGACCGCAGTTCTTC. Together with reference TRBV13 and TRBJ2-1, the CDR3 gives the full variable domain: AAGVIQSPRHLIKEKRETATLKCYPIPRHDTVYWYQQGPGQDPQFLISFYEKMQSDKGSIPDRFSAQQFSDYHSELNMSSLELGDSALYFCASSLALGQGGGPQFFGPGTRLTVL.

As regards this clone: Germline and junction disagree at one end, which may indicate a read error. The V gene is TRBV6-1, the J gene TRBJ2-4; D possibly corresponds to TRBD1 (5 bases). CDR3 length: 14 residues. From germline, CDR1 is MNHNS and CDR2 SASEGT. CDR3 sequence reads: CASSAATAQNIQYF. CDR3 bases: TGTGCCAGCAGTGCAGCGACAGCCCAAAACATTCAGTACTTC.

This clone came up a few times. The J gene is TRBJ1-3, the V gene TRBV28, with D maybe TRBD1 (5 bases). The CDR3 length is 16 residues. V gave up 4 bases and J gave up 8 bases, with 21 bases separating them. From germline, CDR1 is MDHEN and CDR2 SYDVKM. The CDR3 here is CASSSTAGSGKYTIYF. CDR3 DNA sequence: TGTGCCAGCAGTTCTACCGCAGGGTCAGGAAAGTACACCATATATTTT.

The gene calls are TRBV5-1 and TRBJ2-4, with D tentatively TRBD1 (6 bases). The CDR3 has 15 residues. Between the trimmed V and J ends, which lost 0 bases and 3 bases, there was a span of 10 bases. Looked up from germline, CDR1 is SGHRS and CDR2 is YFSETQ. CDR3 amino acids: CASSLDAGVKNIQYF. For the CDR3, the DNA is TGCGCCAGCAGCTTGGATGCAGGGGTCAAAAACATTCAGTACTTC.

This chain links TRBV9 with TRBJ2-1; TRBD2 matches at 14 bases. Per germline, CDR1 SGDLS and CDR2 YYNGEE. This CDR3 has 19 residues. V gave up 1 base and J gave up 2 bases; unmatched junction bases: 8. In DNA, the CDR3 is TGTGCCAGCAGCGTATCTCCGGGACTAGCGGGAGTCCCCTACAATGAGCAGTTCTTC. It yields the protein CASSVSPGLAGVPYNEQFF.

The chain uses TRBV19 and TRBJ2-7; TRBD2 might be the D (5 bases). CDR3 size: 13 residues. V was cut by 2 bases and J by 5 bases, with 10 bases left in between. CDR1 is LNHDA and CDR2 is SQIVND in the germline V gene (reference sequence). The CDR3 region is CASSILASNEQYF. Here the CDR3 DNA reads TGTGCCAGTAGTATACTAGCTAGCAACGAGCAGTACTTC.

The chain combines TRBV7-9 with TRBJ2-5, with 7 bases identical to TRBD2. With V trimmed by 5 bases and J by 4 bases, 4 bases remained unmatched. CDR1 is SEHNR and CDR2 is FQNEAQ in the germline V gene (reference sequence). This CDR3 has 13 residues. CDR3 sequence (DNA): TGTGCCAGCAGCCGGGGGGAAGGAGAGACCCAGTACTTC. It specifies CASSRGEGETQYF.

The chain recombines TRBV28 with TRBJ2-5; D ambiguous. V was trimmed by 6 bases and J by 1 base, leaving 15 bases between them. This CDR3 is 15 amino acids long. CDR1 and CDR2 (germline): MDHEN, SYDVKM. In DNA form, the CDR3 reads TGTGCCAGCAGCCGCGGCTCCGCCAGCCAAGAGACCCAGTACTTC. As protein: CASSRGSASQETQYF.

The rearrangement uses TRBV6-2 or TRBV6-3 and TRBJ2-3; 7 bases are a match to TRBD1. The V segment lost 1 base and the J segment 7 bases; nucleotides outside the gene matches: 8. Per germline, CDR1 MNHEY and CDR2 SVGEGT. The CDR3 loop spans 15 amino acids. Written as DNA, the CDR3 is TGTGCCAGCAGTTACTACAGGGGTGATGGAAATACGCAGTATTTT. Encoded protein: CASSYYRGDGNTQYF.